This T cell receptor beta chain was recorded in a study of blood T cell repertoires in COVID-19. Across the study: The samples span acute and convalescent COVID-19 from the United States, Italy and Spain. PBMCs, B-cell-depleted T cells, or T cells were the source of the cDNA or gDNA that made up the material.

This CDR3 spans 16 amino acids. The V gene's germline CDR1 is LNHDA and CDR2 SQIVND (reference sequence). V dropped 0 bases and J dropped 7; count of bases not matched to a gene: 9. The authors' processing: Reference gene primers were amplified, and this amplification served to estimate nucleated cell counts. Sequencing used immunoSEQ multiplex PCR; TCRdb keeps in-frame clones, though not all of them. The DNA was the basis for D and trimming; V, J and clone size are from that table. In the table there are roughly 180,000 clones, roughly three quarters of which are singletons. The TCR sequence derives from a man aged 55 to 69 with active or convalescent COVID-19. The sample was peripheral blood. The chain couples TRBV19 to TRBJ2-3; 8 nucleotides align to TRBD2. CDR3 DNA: TGTGCCAGTAGTATAGACGGGAGGGCTGGAGTGAATACGCAGTATTTT. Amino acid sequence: CASSIDGRAGVNTQYF.